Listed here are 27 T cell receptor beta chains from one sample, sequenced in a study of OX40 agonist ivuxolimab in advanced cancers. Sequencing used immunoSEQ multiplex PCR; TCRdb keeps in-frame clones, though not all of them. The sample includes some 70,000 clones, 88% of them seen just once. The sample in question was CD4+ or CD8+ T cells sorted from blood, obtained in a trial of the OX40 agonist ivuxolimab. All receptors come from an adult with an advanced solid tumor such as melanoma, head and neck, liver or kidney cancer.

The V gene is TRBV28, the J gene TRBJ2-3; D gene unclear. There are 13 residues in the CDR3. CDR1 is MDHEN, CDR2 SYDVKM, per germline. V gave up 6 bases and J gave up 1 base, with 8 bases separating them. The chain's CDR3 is CASSITGTDTQYF. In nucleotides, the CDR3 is TGTGCCAGCAGCATTACAGGCACAGATACGCAGTATTTT.

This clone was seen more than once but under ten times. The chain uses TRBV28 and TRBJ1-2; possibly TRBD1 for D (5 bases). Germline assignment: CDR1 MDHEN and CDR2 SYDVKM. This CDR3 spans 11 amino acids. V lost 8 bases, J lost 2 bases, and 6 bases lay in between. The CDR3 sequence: CASGANYGYTF. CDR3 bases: TGTGCCAGCGGGGCCAACTATGGCTACACCTTC.

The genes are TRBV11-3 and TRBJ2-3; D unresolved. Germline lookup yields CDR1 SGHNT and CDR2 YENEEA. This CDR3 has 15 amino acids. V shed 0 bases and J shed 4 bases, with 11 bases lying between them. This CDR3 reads CASSLDPGIPDTQYF. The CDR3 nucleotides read TGTGCCAGCAGCTTAGATCCCGGCATCCCAGATACGCAGTATTTT.

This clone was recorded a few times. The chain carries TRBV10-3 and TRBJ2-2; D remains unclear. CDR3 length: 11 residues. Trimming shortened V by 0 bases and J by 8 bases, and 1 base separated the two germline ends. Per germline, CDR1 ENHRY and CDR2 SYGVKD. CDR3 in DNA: TGTGCCATCAGTGAGTCGGGGGAGCTGTTTTTT. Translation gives CAISESGELFF.

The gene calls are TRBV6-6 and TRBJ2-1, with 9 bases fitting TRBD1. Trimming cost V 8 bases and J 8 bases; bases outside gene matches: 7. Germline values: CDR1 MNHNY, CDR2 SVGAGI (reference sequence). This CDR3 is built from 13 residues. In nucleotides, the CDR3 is TGTGCCAGCGGGCGGGACAGGGCCGATGAGCAGTTCTTC. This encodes CASGRDRADEQFF.

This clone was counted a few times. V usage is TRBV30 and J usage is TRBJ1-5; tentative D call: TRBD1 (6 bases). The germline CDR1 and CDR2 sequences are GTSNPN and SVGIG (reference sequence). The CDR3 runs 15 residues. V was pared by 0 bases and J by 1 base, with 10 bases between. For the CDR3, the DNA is TGTGCCTGGAGTGTACAGGGAATGAGCAATCAGCCCCAGCATTTT. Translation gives CAWSVQGMSNQPQHF. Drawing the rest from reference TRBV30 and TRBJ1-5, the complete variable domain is SQTIHQWPATLVQPVGSPLSLECTVEGTSNPNLYWYRQAAGRGLQLLFYSVGIGQISSEVPQNLSASRPQDRQFILSSKKLLLSDSGFYLCAWSVQGMSNQPQHFGDGTRLSIL.

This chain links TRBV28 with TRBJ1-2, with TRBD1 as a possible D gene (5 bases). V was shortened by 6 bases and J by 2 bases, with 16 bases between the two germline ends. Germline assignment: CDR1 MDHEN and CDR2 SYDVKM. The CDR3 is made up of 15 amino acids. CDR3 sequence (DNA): TGTGCCAGCAGCTTAGGGGTAGAGGGAAACTATGGCTACACCTTC. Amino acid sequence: CASSLGVEGNYGYTF.

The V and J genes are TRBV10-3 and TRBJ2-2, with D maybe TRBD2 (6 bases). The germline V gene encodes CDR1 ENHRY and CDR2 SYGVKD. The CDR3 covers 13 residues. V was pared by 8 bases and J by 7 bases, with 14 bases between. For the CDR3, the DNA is TGTGCCATCGGGACTCCTACGGGCGGGGAGCTGTTTTTT. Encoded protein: CAIGTPTGGELFF.

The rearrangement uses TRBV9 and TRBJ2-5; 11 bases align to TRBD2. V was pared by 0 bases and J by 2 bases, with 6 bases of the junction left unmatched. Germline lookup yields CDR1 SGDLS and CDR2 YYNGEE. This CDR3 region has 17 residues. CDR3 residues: CASSVGTSGGGQETQYF. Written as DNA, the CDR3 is TGTGCCAGCAGCGTAGGAACTAGCGGGGGCGGGCAAGAGACCCAGTACTTC.

The CDR3 region has the DNA TGTGCCAGCCAACGCCGAACTAGCGGGGGATCGGAGACCCAGTACTTC. Protein: CASQRRTSGGSETQYF. The J gene is TRBJ2-5, the V gene TRBV2; 11 bases match TRBD2. This CDR3 has 16 amino acids. V trimming: 8 bases; J trimming: 5 bases; junction bases outside the gene matches: 13. In germline, CDR1 is SNHLY, CDR2 FYNNEI.

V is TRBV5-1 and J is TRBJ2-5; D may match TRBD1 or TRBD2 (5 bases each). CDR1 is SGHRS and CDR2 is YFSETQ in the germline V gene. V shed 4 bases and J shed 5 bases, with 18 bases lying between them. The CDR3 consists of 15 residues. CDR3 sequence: CASSPTAGTRETQYF. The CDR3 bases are TGCGCCAGCAGCCCGACAGCCGGGACCAGGGAGACCCAGTACTTC.

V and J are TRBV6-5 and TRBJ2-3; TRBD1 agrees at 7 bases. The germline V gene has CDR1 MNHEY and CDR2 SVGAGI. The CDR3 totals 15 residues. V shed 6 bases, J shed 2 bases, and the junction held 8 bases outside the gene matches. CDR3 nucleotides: TGTGCCAGCAGGAAGAGGGACAGACACACAGATACGCAGTATTTT. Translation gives CASRKRDRHTDTQYF.

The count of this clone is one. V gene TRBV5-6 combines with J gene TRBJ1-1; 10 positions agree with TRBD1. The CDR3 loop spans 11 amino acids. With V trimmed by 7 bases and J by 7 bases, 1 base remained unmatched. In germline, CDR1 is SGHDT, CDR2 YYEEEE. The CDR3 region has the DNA TGTGCCAGCCGGGACAGGGGTGAAGCTTTCTTT. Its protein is CASRDRGEAFF.

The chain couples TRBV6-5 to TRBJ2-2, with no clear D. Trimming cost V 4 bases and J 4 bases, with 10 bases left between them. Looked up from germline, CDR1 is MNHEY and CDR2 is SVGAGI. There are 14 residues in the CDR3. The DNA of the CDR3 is TGTGCCAGCAGTTTGGTCCAAGGCACCGGGGAGCTGTTTTTT. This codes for CASSLVQGTGELFF.

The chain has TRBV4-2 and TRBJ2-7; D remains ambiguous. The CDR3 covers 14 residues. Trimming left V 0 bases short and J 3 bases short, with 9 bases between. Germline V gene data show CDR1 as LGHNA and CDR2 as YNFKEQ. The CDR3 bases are TGTGCCAGCAGCCAAGAATACCAGAGCTACGAGCAGTACTTC. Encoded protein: CASSQEYQSYEQYF.

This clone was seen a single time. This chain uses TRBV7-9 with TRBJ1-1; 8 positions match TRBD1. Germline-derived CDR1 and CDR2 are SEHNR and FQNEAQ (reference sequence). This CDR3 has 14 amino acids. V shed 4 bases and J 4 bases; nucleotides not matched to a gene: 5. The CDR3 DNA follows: TGTGCCAGCAGCTGGAGTCAGGGGGCCACTGAAGCTTTCTTT. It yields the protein CASSWSQGATEAFF. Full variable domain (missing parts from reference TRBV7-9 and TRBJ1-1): DTGVSQNPRHKITKRGQNVTFRCDPISEHNRLYWYRQTLGQGPEFLTYFQNEAQLEKSRLLSDRFSAERPKGSFSTLEIQRTEQGDSAMYLCASSWSQGATEAFFGQGTRLTVV.

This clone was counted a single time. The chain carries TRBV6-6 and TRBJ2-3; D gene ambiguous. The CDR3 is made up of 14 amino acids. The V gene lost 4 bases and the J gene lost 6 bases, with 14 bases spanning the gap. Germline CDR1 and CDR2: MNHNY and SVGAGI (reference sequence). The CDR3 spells CASSFPPQEDTQYF. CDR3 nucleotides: TGTGCCAGCAGTTTCCCCCCCCAGGAGGATACGCAGTATTTT.

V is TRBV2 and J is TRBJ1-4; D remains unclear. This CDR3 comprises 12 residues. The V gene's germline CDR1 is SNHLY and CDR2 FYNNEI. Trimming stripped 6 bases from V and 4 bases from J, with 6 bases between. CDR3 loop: CASRGNNEKLFF. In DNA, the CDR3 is TGTGCCAGCAGGGGGAATAATGAAAAACTGTTTTTT.

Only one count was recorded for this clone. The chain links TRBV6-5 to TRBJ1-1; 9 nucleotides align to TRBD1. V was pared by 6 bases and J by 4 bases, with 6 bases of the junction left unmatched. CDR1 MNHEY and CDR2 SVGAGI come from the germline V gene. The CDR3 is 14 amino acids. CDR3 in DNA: TGTGCCAGCAGACCCGACAGGGGGGGCACTGAAGCTTTCTTT. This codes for CASRPDRGGTEAFF.

CDR3 sequence (DNA): TGCGCCAGCAGCTCATCCGGGACAGGGGGCGCGGAGGATACGCAGTATTTT. It translates to CASSSSGTGGAEDTQYF. The V and J genes are TRBV5-1 and TRBJ2-3; 12 nucleotides align to TRBD1. The V segment lost 3 bases and the J segment 6 bases; nucleotides outside the gene matches: 11. The germline CDR1 and CDR2 sequences are SGHRS and YFSETQ. CDR3 length: 17 residues.

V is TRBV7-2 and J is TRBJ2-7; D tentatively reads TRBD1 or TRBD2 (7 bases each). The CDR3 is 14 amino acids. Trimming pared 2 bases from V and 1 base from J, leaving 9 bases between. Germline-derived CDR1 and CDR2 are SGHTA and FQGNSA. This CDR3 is CASSLQGGSYEQYF. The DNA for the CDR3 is TGTGCCAGCAGCTTACAGGGGGGGTCCTACGAGCAGTACTTC.

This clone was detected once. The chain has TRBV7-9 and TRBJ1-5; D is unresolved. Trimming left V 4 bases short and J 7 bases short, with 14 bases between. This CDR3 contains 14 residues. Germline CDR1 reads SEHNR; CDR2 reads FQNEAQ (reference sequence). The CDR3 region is CASSSTEHHQPQHF. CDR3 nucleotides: TGTGCCAGCAGCTCAACTGAACACCACCAGCCCCAGCATTTT. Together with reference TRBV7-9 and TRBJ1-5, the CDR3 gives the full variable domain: DTGVSQNPRHKITKRGQNVTFRCDPISEHNRLYWYRQTLGQGPEFLTYFQNEAQLEKSRLLSDRFSAERPKGSFSTLEIQRTEQGDSAMYLCASSSTEHHQPQHFGDGTRLSIL.

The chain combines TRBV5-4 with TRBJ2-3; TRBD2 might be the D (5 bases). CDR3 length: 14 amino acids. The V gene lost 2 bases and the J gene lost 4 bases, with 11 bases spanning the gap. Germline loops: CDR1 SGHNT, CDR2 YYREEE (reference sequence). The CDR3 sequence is CASSLGLASDTQYF. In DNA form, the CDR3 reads TGTGCCAGCAGCTTAGGGCTAGCATCAGATACGCAGTATTTT.

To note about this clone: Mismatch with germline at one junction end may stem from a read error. CDR3 sequence (DNA): TGCGTCAGCAGTGAGGCGGGTGGTACTAGAAATGAGCAGTTCTTC. It is translated as CVSSEAGGTRNEQFF. The chain links TRBV10-1 to TRBJ2-1, with a possible D match to TRBD2 (5 bases). The CDR3 extends over 15 amino acids. Germline CDR1 and CDR2: WNHNN and SYGVQD (reference sequence).

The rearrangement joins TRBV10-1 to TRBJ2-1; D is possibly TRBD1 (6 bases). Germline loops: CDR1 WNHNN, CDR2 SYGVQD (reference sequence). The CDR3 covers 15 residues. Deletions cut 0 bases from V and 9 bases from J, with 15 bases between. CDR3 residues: CASSESRQGNGEQFF. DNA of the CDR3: TGCGCCAGCAGTGAGTCGAGGCAGGGGAATGGTGAGCAGTTCTTC.

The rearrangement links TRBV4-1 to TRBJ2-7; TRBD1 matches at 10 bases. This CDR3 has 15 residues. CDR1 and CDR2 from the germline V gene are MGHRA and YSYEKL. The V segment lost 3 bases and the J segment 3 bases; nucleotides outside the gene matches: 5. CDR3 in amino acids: CASSHLTGGVYEQYF. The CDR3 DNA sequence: TGCGCCAGCAGCCATTTGACAGGGGGCGTCTACGAGCAGTACTTC.

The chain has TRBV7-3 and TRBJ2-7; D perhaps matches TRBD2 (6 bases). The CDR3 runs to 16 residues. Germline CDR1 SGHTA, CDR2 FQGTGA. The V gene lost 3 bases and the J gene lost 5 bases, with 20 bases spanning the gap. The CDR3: CASSLEIAAPRNEQYF. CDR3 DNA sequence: TGTGCCAGCAGCTTGGAAATAGCGGCCCCGCGGAACGAGCAGTACTTC.